This T cell receptor (beta chain) was obtained from a study of blood T cells in healthy people across ages. The CDR3 has 10 amino acids. Germline V gene lookup returns CDR1 KGHDR and CDR2 SFDVKD. A remark on this clonotype: The antigen remains unidentified. At one of its ends the junction is not consistent with the germline gene, which may arise from a read error.

A J-beta primer mix and a sample-barcoded 5' primer were used in a second PCR of roughly 6 to 11 cycles. TCRdb used MiXCR to reprocess the 5' RACE reads, holding one entry per CDR3 protein. Of around 1,000,000 distinct CDR3 sequences listed, around two fifths are singletons. Study results and caveats: Age advanced and TCR beta diversity per million T cells fell, roughly linearly. Naive and antigen-experienced cells could not be conclusively compared, given unsorted PBMCs.

V usage is TRBV24-1 and J usage is TRBJ2-7; D remains unclear. Sequencing was done on a sample of blood. The origin of this receptor is a man between 18 and 29 years old in good health. The CDR3 reads CAASGHEQYF. DNA of the CDR3: TGTGCCGCCAGTGGCCACGAGCAGTACTTC.